This T cell receptor beta chain is from a study of vaccination effects on CD4 cells after COVID-19 (dated by TCRdb to between 2021 and 2024). For the study in its entirety: Two doses of either the BNT162b2 or the mRNA-1273 mRNA SARS-CoV-2 vaccine were administered to participants. SARS-CoV-2 spike-specific CD4+ TCR repertoires from before and after mRNA vaccination were compared in COVID-19 convalescent patients and in infection-naive vaccine recipients. A total of around eleven COVID-19 convalescent patients and several SARS-CoV-2-naive healthy vaccine recipients were included in the full study. The Oncomine TCR Beta short-read assay on an Illumina iSeq 100 was used to sequence cultures from other donors in the study.

As regards this clone: What this receptor recognizes is not known. No per-base quality is available; no much larger clone lies one base away.

Preparation of the library involved the immunoSEQ multiplex PCR assay. DNA from the CD4+ T cells that had been cultured and isolated underwent TCR beta CDR3 sequencing. The paper's processing steps were these. Non-productive TCR sequences were removed and reads were trimmed to the CDR3 region, keeping CDR3s of at least 7 amino acids. Antigen-specific clonotypes were identified using the MANAFEST web app by comparison of expansion in peptide wells against reference cultures. To count as positive, a clone had to show expansion at FDR<0.05 compared with the reference and with all other wells, an odds ratio above 5, and a frequency above 0.1% in two replicate wells. Clonotypes significantly expanded in SARS-CoV-2 spike wells and in at least one common cold coronavirus spike condition were defined as cross-reactive. CDR3 similarity was assessed by Levenshtein distance using the stringdist R package, and unrooted trees were constructed with ape in R 3.6.1. The clones in this table, taken by TCRdb from immuneACCESS, are in-frame only. Not every clone is retained; where verified, under half of the shortfall comes from an unresolved V gene, and the cause of the rest is unknown. V, J and clone size reflect that table, while D and trimming were determined from the DNA. Within this sample are more than 40,000 clones, with around 76% of them counted one time only. The top ten constitute roughly 10% of the sample.

Trimming leaves V shorter by 0 bases and J shorter by 5 bases, with the junction holding 3 bases beyond the gene matches. The CDR3 numbers 15 residues from cysteine through phenylalanine. This entry keeps only the CDR3 DNA: 45 bases, framed from base 1. CDR1 and CDR2 were assigned from the germline V gene as MNHEY and SVGEGT. In the ViraFEST assay, PBMC were stimulated with viral peptide pools, and TCR sequencing was then used to find antigen-specific CD4+ T cell clonotypes based on their expansion. After around eleven days of culture, CD4+ T cells were isolated with the EasySep CD4+ T cell isolation kit. The absence of prior SARS-CoV-2 infection in healthy vaccine recipients was confirmed by negative nucleocapsid antibodies before and after vaccination. Some 2 million PBMC per well were cultured in IMDM with about 4.8% human AB serum, 9 to 10 IU/ml IL-2 and gentamicin, plus 10 ug/ml peptides. Half of the culture medium was replaced with fresh IL-2-containing medium on days 3 and 7. Unless noted otherwise, every peptide stimulation condition was grown in triplicate wells. PBMC were separated from whole blood using Ficoll-Paque Plus gradient centrifugation and were then either cryopreserved at -140C or used fresh. The spike proteins of SARS-CoV-2 and of the common cold coronaviruses HCoV-NL63, HCoV-OC43 and HCoV-229E were spanned by overlapping peptide pools. Genomic DNA was extracted from cultured CD4+ T cells with the QIAamp micro DNA kit.

The study at large found these results: Marked clonal contraction was observed in both infection-induced and vaccine-induced clones at late post-vaccination timepoints, consistent with waning T cell responses. In healthy vaccine recipients, vaccine-induced clones were almost all SARS-CoV-2 mono-reactive, with only 1 of 255 being cross-reactive with common cold coronaviruses. Limitations of the study were the small number of convalescent patients and the absence of early post-infection timepoints.

The chain employs TRBV6-2 or TRBV6-3 and TRBJ1-4, with 7 bases aligning to TRBD1. This clonotype was obtained from a human donor who received a COVID-19 vaccine. The specimen comprised CD4+ T cells from PBMCs cultured with SARS-CoV-2 spike peptides, sampled before COVID-19 vaccination. The sample's cell subset or site label is to be understood as: SARS-CoV-2 spike overlapping peptide pool stimulation. CDR3 loop: CASSYSGGRNEKLFF. The sequenced DNA is TGTGCCAGCAGTTACTCAGGGGGCCGGAATGAAAAACTGTTTTTT.